This T cell receptor (beta chain) was recovered during a study of cytomegalovirus exposure and HLA in healthy donors (dated by TCRdb to between 2016 and 2019). With regard to the full study: An earlier analysis of 587 of the donors reported 250 to 300 Gb of sequence data and 117 million unique TCR beta sequences obtained from some 170 million T cells. In an earlier analysis of 587 of the donors, high-throughput TCR beta sequencing was used to judge whether each TCR beta V gene segment behaved as functional or pseudogenic. High-throughput TCR immunosequencing, statistical association of individual TCRs with disease status, and machine learning were combined to predict cytomegalovirus infection status. Every repertoire in the discovery cohort had been generated on one and the same sequencing platform. The number of typed donors differed by locus: about 620-640 for A, B, C, DRB1 and DQB1; 500 to 550 for DQA1; 606 for DPA1; and around 450 for DPB1. An early release that covered roughly 600 HLA-typed donors contained approximately 300 gigabases of sequencing data and about 93 million unique TCR sequences. The genetic ancestry cluster associated with self-reported Caucasian donors included roughly four fifths of the 398 genotyped donors. In a later analysis, previously published TCR beta repertoires from several hundred donors were re-analyzed and high-resolution HLA genotyping was added so that TCR occurrence patterns could be studied. A later genetic analysis used genome-wide SNP genotypes for about 60% of the roughly 670 donors, treating that subset as a discovery cohort. Donor age, sex, ethnicity and CMV serostatus were collected together with the repertoire data. The study used immunosequencing to profile the T cell repertoires of some 600 subjects and linked those repertoires to cytomegalovirus serostatus. Five DR-DQ haplotypes were treated as single units for association and clustering because of strong linkage in the cohort. Class I and class II HLA loci were covered by the typing at four-digit resolution. Along with the approximately 700-subject first cohort, a separate validation cohort of over a hundred different subjects was used. Among 300 to 500 genotyped donors of the cohort, an average of approximately 240,000 unique TCR beta nucleotide sequences was sequenced per donor, of which 15% to 20% were non-productive. The aim of the study was to test whether cataloging public T cell receptors could identify signatures of past pathogen exposure. In the later analysis, no new phenotypic data were used to find candidate immune exposures; instead, reliance was placed on TCR beta sequences and their occurrence across donors.

This clone appeared a few times. Its antigen is still unknown. Base qualities were left out, and no much larger clone turns up one base away. To prepare the library, the immunoSEQ multiplex PCR assay was applied. The multiplex PCR relied on a mix of 60 forward primers for TCR Vbeta segments and 13 reverse primers for TCR Jbeta segments. A multiplex PCR assay on genomic DNA amplified the CDR3 region of rearranged TCR beta genes. The amplified TCR beta libraries were sequenced on the Illumina HiSeq System as 87-base-pair reads. On the study's bioinformatics: In a later analysis, tens of millions of unique TCR beta chains were counted across the 500 to 850 repertoires, and approximately 9.9 million of these chains were shared by at least two donors. A nearest-neighbor algorithm error-corrected the raw reads and collapsed the reads into unique sequences, merging closely related sequences to remove PCR and sequencing errors. V, D and J gene segments were assigned by aligning CDR3 sequences to IMGT reference sequences. For a sequence to be retained, a match of at least six nucleotides was required to both a V gene segment and a J gene segment. A rearrangement counted as productive if the CDR3 had no stop codons and remained in frame with V and J, and every other rearrangement counted as non-productive. Following IMGT convention, CDR3 was defined as the stretch from the second conserved V-encoded cysteine to the conserved J-encoded phenylalanine. In an earlier analysis of more than 550 of the donors, sequences lacking an unambiguous match to a single V gene segment were excluded. In an earlier analysis of approximately 550 of the donors, V segments were called functional above 56.7% productive rearrangements and were called segregating when the between-donor standard deviation exceeded 5%. A statistical classification framework was built for diagnosing cytomegalovirus status from the catalog of TCR beta chain sequences. In a later analysis, TCR nucleotide sequences were compared against IMGT/GENE-DB human TR gene sequences so that V and J genes could be assigned. A later analysis assigned CDR3 sequences and most-parsimonious VDJ recombination scenarios with the TCRdist pipeline. A later analysis defined each TCR beta chain by its CDR3 amino acid sequence plus V-gene family, and excluded reads lacking a unique V-gene family. As a way to deal with suspected cross-contamination and a sequencing artifact, a later analysis dropped more than 500 nucleotide sequences that were highly shared and had low generation probability. In a later analysis, a clonal expansion index for each public chain was calculated from normalized within-repertoire ranks of inferred template counts. A later analysis computed generation probabilities with a VDJ recombination model fitted to out-of-frame rearrangements, and checked the results against IGoR. In a later analysis, hypergeometric tests were used to score TCR-TCR, TCR-HLA and TCR-CMV co-occurrence, with a repertoire-size bias correction applied to TCR pairs. In a later analysis, false discovery rates were estimated by permuting HLA or CMV assignments 20 times. In a later analysis, co-occurring TCRs were grouped with DBSCAN, and TCRdist sequence similarity was added when clustering was performed within HLA-allele-positive subsets. For co-occurrence clustering, repertoires with fewer than 30,000 or more than 120,000 public chains were excluded, along with four or five repertoires with anomalous nucleotide sharing. As stored in TCRdb, this immuneACCESS dataset retains in-frame rearrangements with V and J assigned. A fraction of the clones does not appear; measured against another copy, unresolved V genes explain less than half of the discrepancy, and the remainder lacks a known reason. Clonal size and the V and J genes are those of that table, whereas D and trimming came from the DNA. The sample records about 190,000 clones, around 83% of which are singletons. The ten biggest clones cover less than 2% of the sample.

Beyond this particular receptor, the publication reports: A later analysis reported that several top co-occurrence clusters appeared linked to parvovirus B19, influenza, CMV and Epstein-Barr virus. Linkage disequilibrium might explain the correlated functional status among segregating V segments, but an unknown experimental factor could not be excluded. In a later analysis, the rate of TCR association differed among HLA loci, with DRB1 alleles having the most associated TCRs and HLA-C alleles having the fewest. A total of fewer than 200 TCR beta chains were listed by the study as associated with cytomegalovirus. The 87-base-pair reads could not distinguish some IMGT-functional V segments, including TRBV6-2 and TRBV6-3, so those segments were excluded. A cluster of highly shared sequence variants was judged likely to represent a technical artifact of the sequencing pipeline. Presence/absence analyses assumed roughly uniform sequencing depth across donors, an assumption that may not hold. The only immune exposure information available for the cohort was CMV serostatus. A later genetic analysis reported fewer N-insertions in productive TCRs among donors in an Asian-associated ancestry cluster than the roughly 640-donor mean. Strong co-occurrence of HLA alleles, especially DR and DQ, made assigning TCR associations to individual alleles difficult. A later analysis found that most CMV-associated TCR beta chains appeared HLA-restricted, with HLA associations seemingly driven largely by CMV exposure. The cohort was sequenced for TCR beta chains only, and without alpha or paired-chain data the features that could be detected were limited. Because HLA typing was unavailable for some donors at each locus, only the typed subset was used in association tests. An earlier analysis of roughly 570 of the donors showed that most TCR beta V segments appeared in productive rearrangements either about 87% or about 30% of the time, which broadly matched IMGT annotations. It was suggested by the authors that the approach could potentially be generalized to other disease states and immunological phenotypes. A later analysis associated 16,951 TCR beta sequences with specific HLA alleles at a false discovery rate of 0.05. A few of the identified cytomegalovirus-associated TCR beta chains were confirmed in vitro to be specific for cytomegalovirus antigens. The earlier analysis of fewer than 750 of the donors excluded about 16 rarely observed V segments, including chromosome 9 orphons, because counts were too low. V-gene and J-gene trimming of TCR beta chains was associated with a missense DCLRE1C variant in a later genetic analysis, and the association was replicated in an independent cohort. Most TCR sequences were seen in very few donors, while some public TCRs were found in many individuals. A later analysis found that HLA-associated TCR beta chains were more clonally expanded and had lower generation probabilities than equally common non-associated chains. Cytomegalovirus status was reported to be diagnosed by the classifier with high specificity and sensitivity in both the original and validation cohorts. A further reported finding was that TCR beta sequences accurately predicted the HLA-A and HLA-B alleles for most subjects in the first cohort.

The CDR3 runs 13 amino acids, cysteine and phenylalanine included. CDR3 DNA only is kept here, 39 bases in frame from base 1. As encoded in the germline V gene, CDR1 is ENHRY while CDR2 is SYGVKD. V loses 6 bases, J loses 6 bases, and the germline ends lie 11 bases apart. The cohort comprised fewer than 700 healthy bone marrow donors. Cohort members were all nominally healthy when sampled, although unrecorded immune exposures were likely present. The donor tested CMV seropositive, placing the donor among the roughly 270 seropositive members of the cohort. A peripheral blood sample was collected from each donor, and TCR beta sequencing was performed on peripheral blood mononuclear cells. Genomic DNA extraction from the blood cell samples was performed with the Qiagen DNeasy Blood Extraction Kit.

This receptor chain uses TRBV10-3 and TRBJ2-2; D gene: possibly TRBD1, on 6 matching bases. The sample was PBMCs. The receptor comes from a man aged 35 to 55 in good health and CMV-seropositive. The CDR3 here reads CAISRDTAGELFF. The DNA sequence follows: TGTGCCATCAGCCGGGACACCGCCGGGGAGCTGTTTTTT.